The 16 T cell receptor beta chains below come from one sample, sequenced in a study of blood T cell repertoires in COVID-19. Data came from immunoSEQ multiplex PCR; TCRdb stores just in-frame clones and leaves some out. This sample has about 280,000 clones; about nine tenths occur once, and the top ten carry approximately 2%. The sequenced sample consisted of PBMCs or T cells enriched from blood (not recorded which). Receptors were obtained from a woman aged 60-70 years who had recovered from COVID-19.

V usage is TRBV11-3 and J usage is TRBJ2-4; TRBD1 might be the D (9 bases). CDR3 length: 18 residues. The V end was cut by 7 bases, the J end by 0 bases, with 22 bases between. Germline V gene lookup returns CDR1 SGHNT and CDR2 YENEEA. Here the CDR3 DNA reads TGTGCCAGCACCGGGGGGGACAGGGATTCTCTAGCCAAAAACATTCAGTACTTC. Amino acid sequence: CASTGGDRDSLAKNIQYF.

This clone was recorded a few times. The rearrangement joins TRBV18 to TRBJ1-2; D is unresolved. V gave up 2 bases and J gave up 2 bases, with 12 bases separating them. The germline V gene encodes CDR1 KGHSH and CDR2 LQKENI. CDR3 size: 15 residues. In DNA form, the CDR3 reads TGTGCCAGCTCACCATCTCGCGACATCAACTATGGCTACACCTTC. Protein sequence: CASSPSRDINYGYTF.

This rearrangement joins TRBV2 to TRBJ1-5, with D perhaps TRBD1 (5 bases). The CDR3 length is 14 residues. Trimming left V 5 bases short and J 5 bases short, with 13 bases between. The germline gives CDR1 SNHLY, CDR2 FYNNEI. The CDR3 DNA reads TGTGCCAGCAGTCAGGGTTTTTCGGATCAGCCCCAGCATTTT. This codes for CASSQGFSDQPQHF. The whole variable domain, filled in from reference TRBV2 and TRBJ1-5, reads EPEVTQTPSHQVTQMGQEVILRCVPISNHLYFYWYRQILGQKVEFLVSFYNNEISEKSEIFDDQFSVERPDGSNFTLKIRSTKLEDSAMYFCASSQGFSDQPQHFGDGTRLSIL.

The chain has TRBV6-5 and TRBJ1-1; no firm D call. The CDR3 covers 13 residues. V lost 7 bases and J lost 0, with 9 bases in between. Germline values: CDR1 MNHEY, CDR2 SVGAGI. The CDR3 DNA reads as TGTGCCAGCAACGGTGTTCTGAACACTGAAGCTTTCTTT. Amino acid sequence: CASNGVLNTEAFF.

Comment on this clone: At one boundary the junction diverges from the germline segment, which might be a read error. CDR3 loop: CASSLGQGRAF. Written as DNA, the CDR3 is TGTGCCAGTTCCCTTGGACAGGGTCGAGCCTTC. The chain couples TRBV7-9 to TRBJ1-2; 8 nucleotides line up with TRBD1. In germline, CDR1 is SEHNR, CDR2 FQNEAQ (reference sequence). CDR3 length: 11 residues. The full variable domain, rest sourced from reference TRBV7-9 and TRBJ1-2, is DTGVSQNPRHKITKRGQNVTFRCDPISEHNRLYWYRQTLGQGPEFLTYFQNEAQLEKSRLLSDRFSAERPKGSFSTLEIQRTEQGDSAMYLCASSLGQGRAFGSGTRLTVV.

This clone was seen more than once but under ten times. V is TRBV6-6 and J is TRBJ1-3; 9 bases line up with TRBD1. CDR3 size: 17 residues. Germline V gives CDR1 MNHNY, CDR2 SVGAGI (reference sequence). V shed 5 bases and J 0 bases; nucleotides not matched to a gene: 8. The CDR3 here is CASSPRTGVISGNTIYF. Written as DNA, the CDR3 is TGTGCCAGCAGTCCAAGGACAGGGGTCATCTCTGGAAACACCATATATTTT.

This chain links TRBV2 with TRBJ1-3, with no clear D. Trimming removed 6 bases from V and 0 bases from J, with 9 bases in between. CDR1 and CDR2 from the germline V gene are SNHLY and FYNNEI. The CDR3 consists of 14 residues. The CDR3 here is CASSASISGNTIYF. As DNA, the CDR3 is TGTGCCAGCAGCGCGTCTATCTCTGGAAACACCATATATTTT.

This chain joins TRBV28 and TRBJ2-7; D might be TRBD2 (7 bases). This CDR3 is 15 amino acids long. CDR1 and CDR2 (germline): MDHEN, SYDVKM. Between the trimmed V and J ends, which lost 4 bases and 3 bases, there was a span of 16 bases. The CDR3 DNA is TGTGCCAGCAGTTCATCCGGGGGGCGCCTCTACGAGCAGTACTTC. Its translation is CASSSSGGRLYEQYF.

This clone has just one count. This chain joins TRBV27 and TRBJ1-5; a weak D match, TRBD1 (5 bases). CDR3 size: 14 residues. Per germline, CDR1 MNHEY and CDR2 SMNVEV (reference sequence). V was shortened by 4 bases and J by 6 bases, with 13 bases between the two germline ends. The CDR3 sequence: CASSWGGSGQPQHF. Written as DNA, the CDR3 is TGTGCCAGCAGTTGGGGGGGGTCGGGTCAGCCCCAGCATTTT.

This sequence joins TRBV11-3 and TRBJ2-7, with 9 bases aligning to TRBD1. Germline CDR1 is SGHNT and CDR2 is YENEEA. V lost 3 bases to trimming and J lost 6 bases; unmatched junction nucleotides: 6. This CDR3 contains 14 residues. The CDR3 nucleotides are TGTGCCAGCAGCTTGACAGGGGGGCATAGCGAGCAGTACTTC. It is translated as CASSLTGGHSEQYF.

The count of this clone is one. The V and J genes are TRBV5-1 and TRBJ1-2; no firm D call. Trimming left V 0 bases short and J 0 bases short, with 9 bases between. The CDR3 has 15 residues. CDR1 is SGHRS and CDR2 is YFSETQ in the germline V gene. This CDR3 is CASSLVAGTNYGYTF. The CDR3 region has the DNA TGCGCCAGCAGCTTGGTGGCAGGAACTAACTATGGCTACACCTTC. Using reference TRBV5-1 and TRBJ1-2 for the parts outside the CDR3, the full variable domain is KAGVTQTPRYLIKTRGQQVTLSCSPISGHRSVSWYQQTPGQGLQFLFEYFSETQRNKGNFPGRFSGRQFSNSRSEMNVSTLELGDSALYLCASSLVAGTNYGYTFGSGTRLTVV.

V is TRBV4-2 and J is TRBJ2-7, with 8 bases matching TRBD2. CDR1 is LGHNA and CDR2 is YNFKEQ in the germline V gene. The CDR3 runs 16 residues. V was clipped by 1 base and J by 4 bases; unmatched bases: 9. The CDR3 bases are TGTGCCAGCAGCCAAGGGTCAGTCAGCGGGAGTTACGAGCAGTACTTC. Protein sequence: CASSQGSVSGSYEQYF.

To note about this clone: Within the sample, other DNA sequences also encode this same CDR3. This chain links TRBV2 with TRBJ1-3, with 9 bases identical to TRBD1. V lost 2 bases and J lost 3; bases outside the gene matches: 2. Germline V gene data show CDR1 as SNHLY and CDR2 as FYNNEI. CDR3 length: 15 amino acids. DNA of the CDR3: TGTGCCAGCAGTGAAACAGGGGGCTATGGAAACACCATATATTTT. Its translation is CASSETGGYGNTIYF.

The rearrangement joins TRBV19 to TRBJ2-1; D perhaps matches TRBD1 (5 bases). Per germline, CDR1 LNHDA and CDR2 SQIVND (reference sequence). V lost 5 bases, J lost 8 bases, and 16 bases lay in between. The CDR3 runs to 14 residues. The CDR3 reads CASSLQGPADEQFF. CDR3 coding DNA: TGTGCCAGTAGTTTGCAGGGTCCGGCCGATGAGCAGTTCTTC.

This sequence joins TRBV24-1 and TRBJ2-5; possible D gene TRBD2, 7 bases. Germline CDR1 KGHDR, CDR2 SFDVKD. The CDR3 is 14 residues long. V lost 3 bases, J lost 5 bases, and 12 bases lay in between. CDR3 in amino acids: CATSDPQGGETQYF. The CDR3 DNA is TGTGCCACCAGTGATCCACAGGGAGGGGAGACCCAGTACTTC.

This rearrangement joins TRBV5-1 to TRBJ2-3, with 8 bases matching TRBD1. With 5 bases clipped from V and 3 bases from J, the junction kept 8 bases outside the gene matches. In germline, CDR1 is SGHRS, CDR2 YFSETQ. This CDR3 comprises 15 residues. The CDR3 sequence is CASRAWTGSTDTQYF. The CDR3 DNA is TGCGCCAGCAGGGCCTGGACAGGGTCGACAGATACGCAGTATTTT.